Here is one T cell receptor beta chain with its context. This sample was taken from a study of Ad26.COV2.S vaccination and SARS-CoV-2 variants. On the study more broadly: The donor participated in the COV1001 trial, in its Ad26.COV2.S arm.

Documented treatment: approximately 18 received Ad26.COV2.S at low or high dose, single or two shots; roughly five received placebo; per-sample allocation not given. Vaccine and placebo recipients were sampled on day 63 after the first injection. V was pared by 4 bases and J by 5 bases, with 20 bases between. This CDR3 comprises 16 residues. CDR1 and CDR2 (germline): SGDLS, YYNGEE. Repertoires were generated with immunoSEQ multiplex PCR, while TCRdb's copy carries only in-frame clones and drops some. There are about 350,000 clones in the sample; around 88% occur only once, and around a tenth lies in the top ten.

The sequence was obtained from a person aged 18 to 65 who received the Ad26.COV2.S COVID-19 vaccine or a placebo. The sample here was peripheral blood, taken in a trial of Ad26.COV2.S vaccine versus placebo. The rearrangement links TRBV9 to TRBJ2-3, with D unresolved. In DNA, the CDR3 is TGTGCCAGCAGCTCAGGTCGGGCGGACCTGAGAGATACGCAGTATTTT. As protein: CASSSGRADLRDTQYF. Combining the CDR3 with reference TRBV9 and TRBJ2-3 gives the whole variable domain DSGVTQTPKHLITATGQRVTLRCSPRSGDLSVYWYQQSLDQGLQFLIQYYNGEERAKGNILERFSAQQFPDLHSELNLSSLELGDSALYFCASSSGRADLRDTQYFGPGTRLTVL.